This passage covers 19 T cell receptor beta chains from one sample sequenced in a study of OX40 agonist ivuxolimab in advanced cancers. The table came from immunoSEQ multiplex PCR; TCRdb's copy has only in-frame clones and leaves some out. There are about 91,000 clones in the sample; 80% to 90% occur only once, and 1.1% lies in the top ten. The sample was CD4+ or CD8+ T cells sorted from blood, taken in a trial of the OX40 agonist ivuxolimab. These receptors were collected from an adult with an advanced solid tumor such as melanoma, head and neck, liver or kidney cancer.

The rearrangement joins TRBV6-1 to TRBJ2-3; 14 positions match TRBD2. V lost 3 bases to trimming and J lost 6 bases; unmatched junction nucleotides: 11. Germline V gives CDR1 MNHNS, CDR2 SASEGT. The CDR3 extends over 18 amino acids. The CDR3 reads CASSETRTSGGRLDTQYF. The CDR3 nucleotides are TGTGCCAGCAGTGAGACGAGGACTAGCGGGGGGCGGTTGGATACGCAGTATTTT.

V and J are TRBV6-6 and TRBJ1-2; unclear D gene. The germline CDR1 and CDR2 sequences are MNHNY and SVGAGI (reference sequence). The CDR3 consists of 13 residues. V lost 2 bases and J lost 1, with 5 bases in between. Here the CDR3 reads CASSYDDNYGYTF. DNA for the CDR3: TGTGCCAGCAGTTACGACGATAACTATGGCTACACCTTC.

The gene calls are TRBV7-6 and TRBJ2-1; 8 bases line up with TRBD1. Germline assignment: CDR1 SGHVS and CDR2 FNYEAQ. CDR3 length: 16 residues. Trimming cost V 0 bases and J 6 bases; bases outside gene matches: 7. The CDR3 region has the DNA TGTGCCAGCAGCTTAGCTTCAGGGGGCGCAGCCAATGAGCAGTTCTTC. This gives the protein CASSLASGGAANEQFF. The variable domain in full, with the rest retrieved from reference TRBV7-6 and TRBJ2-1, is GAGVSQSPRYKVTKRGQDVALRCDPISGHVSLYWYRQALGQGPEFLTYFNYEAQQDKSGLPNDRFSAERPEGSISTLTIQRTEQRDSAMYRCASSLASGGAANEQFFGPGTRLTVL.

The rearrangement links TRBV7-3 to TRBJ1-6; D uncertain. V lost 6 bases, J lost 8 bases, and 11 bases lay in between. The CDR3 totals 13 residues. CDR1 SGHTA and CDR2 FQGTGA come from the germline V gene. CDR3: CASSLAVYSPLHF. The DNA for the CDR3 is TGTGCCAGCAGTTTAGCAGTATATTCACCCCTCCACTTT.

The J gene is TRBJ2-1, the V gene TRBV2; no clear D gene. The CDR3 runs to 13 residues. Trimming stripped 7 bases from V and 2 bases from J, with 9 bases between. Germline-derived CDR1 and CDR2 are SNHLY and FYNNEI. CDR3 bases: TGTGCCAGCACTAGGATCCCCTACAATGAGCAGTTCTTC. As protein: CASTRIPYNEQFF.

This chain links TRBV4-2 with TRBJ2-7; no clear D. The CDR3 has 14 residues. Trimming pared 1 base from V and 5 bases from J, leaving 12 bases between. Germline V gene sequence: CDR1 LGHNA, CDR2 YNFKEQ. CDR3 sequence: CASSQVMGSHEQYF. The CDR3 DNA sequence: TGTGCCAGCAGCCAAGTAATGGGGTCCCACGAGCAGTACTTC.

CDR3 sequence: CASSLGASTDTQYF. The CDR3 coding sequence is TGTGCCAGCAGCTTAGGGGCTAGCACAGATACGCAGTATTTT. This chain uses TRBV7-6 with TRBJ2-3; no definite D call. CDR1 SGHVS and CDR2 FNYEAQ come from the germline V gene. V was shortened by 1 base and J by 0 bases, with 5 bases between the two germline ends. The CDR3 has 14 residues.

This sequence joins TRBV30 and TRBJ1-6; D possibly corresponds to TRBD1 (5 bases). The germline CDR1 and CDR2 sequences are GTSNPN and SVGIG (reference sequence). There are 13 residues in the CDR3. Trimming took off 2 bases at V and 6 bases at J, with 8 bases between the two ends. The CDR3 region has the DNA TGTGCCTGGAGTCTCGACAGTAATTCACCCCTCCACTTT. It specifies CAWSLDSNSPLHF.

This clone was seen just once. The genes are TRBV7-9 and TRBJ1-6, with TRBD1 matching 10 bases. In germline, CDR1 is SEHNR, CDR2 FQNEAQ (reference sequence). V was pared by 5 bases and J by 0 bases, with 10 bases of the junction left unmatched. The CDR3 spans 19 residues. The DNA of the CDR3 is TGTGCCAGCAGCCAACACTGGACAGGGGGGAGCTCCTATAATTCACCCCTCCACTTT. It specifies CASSQHWTGGSSYNSPLHF. Full variable domain (missing parts from reference TRBV7-9 and TRBJ1-6): DTGVSQNPRHKITKRGQNVTFRCDPISEHNRLYWYRQTLGQGPEFLTYFQNEAQLEKSRLLSDRFSAERPKGSFSTLEIQRTEQGDSAMYLCASSQHWTGGSSYNSPLHFGNGTRLTVT.

This clone was observed a handful of times. The rearrangement joins TRBV28 to TRBJ2-1, with TRBD1 matching 10 bases. V was clipped by 2 bases and J by 5 bases; unmatched bases: 9. Per the germline V gene, CDR1 is MDHEN and CDR2 is SYDVKM. The CDR3 spans 17 residues. Here the CDR3 DNA reads TGTGCCAGCAGTTTAACTGACAGGGGGCACCCACACAATGAGCAGTTCTTC. Its translation: CASSLTDRGHPHNEQFF.

This chain joins TRBV10-3 and TRBJ1-1, with no clear D. CDR3 length: 16 amino acids. The V and J ends lost 3 bases and 3 bases respectively, with 17 bases between them. Per germline, CDR1 ENHRY and CDR2 SYGVKD. The DNA for the CDR3 is TGTGCCATCAGTGACTCGAGGTCCCGAGGAGACACTGAAGCTTTCTTT. This sequence encodes CAISDSRSRGDTEAFF.

This rearrangement joins TRBV21-1 to TRBJ2-3. TRBV21-1 is a pseudogene segment. This CDR3 spans 12 amino acids. CDR3 DNA sequence: TGTGCCAGCAGCAAAGGTTGGGTCCCGCAGTATTTT. This translates into CASSKGWVPQYF.

The V and J genes are TRBV27 and TRBJ2-2; D is unclear. Germline CDR1 MNHEY, CDR2 SMNVEV (reference sequence). Deletions cut 0 bases from V and 6 bases from J, with 5 bases between. This CDR3 has 13 residues. In DNA, the CDR3 is TGTGCCAGCAGTTTATCCCCCCCCGGGGAGCTGTTTTTT. This sequence encodes CASSLSPPGELFF.

This chain connects TRBV5-8 to TRBJ2-6; no clear D. Germline V gene sequence: CDR1 SGHTS, CDR2 YDEGEE. The CDR3 has 14 amino acids. Deletions cut 3 bases from V and 4 bases from J, with 8 bases between. This CDR3 is CASSSHGGANVLTF. For the CDR3, the DNA is TGTGCCAGCAGCTCCCACGGGGGGGCCAACGTCCTGACTTTC.

In its sample, this clone was seen once. The chain combines TRBV4-3 with TRBJ2-2; TRBD1 matches at 9 bases. Trimming took 4 bases from V and 2 from J; bases not matched to a gene: 8. The CDR3 runs to 17 residues. Germline CDR1 and CDR2: LGHNA and YSLEER. The CDR3 sequence is CASSRHGQGSNTGELFF. DNA of the CDR3: TGCGCCAGCAGCCGACACGGACAGGGGAGCAACACCGGGGAGCTGTTTTTT.

The V call is TRBV19, the J call TRBJ2-2; tentatively, D is TRBD1 (6 bases). The CDR3 spans 14 residues. Germline-derived CDR1 and CDR2 are LNHDA and SQIVND (reference sequence). The V and J ends lost 5 bases and 3 bases respectively, with 10 bases between them. The CDR3 DNA is TGTGCCAGTAGTTTGTCAGGGGACACCGGGGAGCTGTTTTTT. It is translated as CASSLSGDTGELFF.

V is TRBV21-1 and J is TRBJ1-2; TRBD1 is taken as the D call from the table, unchecked against the DNA. TRBV21-1 has pseudogene status. The CDR3 is 17 residues long. CDR3 in DNA: TGTGCCAGCAGCACTTTGGACAGGGGGCGTTTAAGCTATGGCTACACCTTC. Residues: CASSTLDRGRLSYGYTF.

The V call is TRBV7-6, the J call TRBJ1-6; D is ambiguous. The V gene lost 6 bases and the J gene lost 2 bases, with 2 bases spanning the gap. CDR3 length: 12 amino acids. Germline V gene sequence: CDR1 SGHVS, CDR2 FNYEAQ. This chain's CDR3 is CASRTYNSPLHF. In DNA form, the CDR3 reads TGTGCCAGCAGAACCTATAATTCACCCCTCCACTTT.

The CDR3: CASSLAPGARRNEQFF. CDR3 in DNA: TGCGCCAGCAGCTTGGCTCCCGGGGCGAGACGAAATGAGCAGTTCTTC. The chain joins TRBV5-1 to TRBJ2-1, with D possibly called TRBD1 or TRBD2 (5 bases each). The CDR3 totals 16 residues. Germline V gene data show CDR1 as SGHRS and CDR2 as YFSETQ. Deletions cut 0 bases from V and 7 bases from J, with 17 bases between.